A selection of T cell receptor beta chains follows, all from one sample in a study of cytomegalovirus exposure and HLA in healthy donors. The assay was immunoSEQ multiplex PCR, and TCRdb's table has in-frame clones only and misses some. The table lists around 130,000 clones, around 70% of them singletons, with approximately 2.1% in the top ten. The sample was PBMCs. These receptors came from a woman aged 40-49 years in good health and CMV-seropositive. The CDR3 runs from the conserved cysteine through the conserved F or W. A D gene is named only where the DNA matches it firmly. Clone size is stated in some rows and not others, as once, few, many or a class when expanded.

abundance	v_gene	d_gene	j_gene	CDR3aa	CDR3nt
.	TRBV18	.	TRBJ1-2	CASSLEKGGYGYTF	TGTGCCAGCTCACTAGAGAAAGGCGGCTATGGCTACACCTTC
.	TRBV5-1	TRBD1	TRBJ1-1	CASSDLTGGEAFF	TGCGCCAGCAGCGATTTGACAGGGGGTGAAGCTTTCTTT
.	TRBV19	.	TRBJ1-2	CASSINPANYGYTF	TGTGCCAGTAGTATTAATCCAGCTAACTATGGCTACACCTTC
few	TRBV5-6	.	TRBJ1-2	CASSSGQSNYGYTF	TGTGCCAGCAGCTCTGGACAGTCTAACTATGGCTACACCTTC
once	TRBV21-1	.	TRBJ1-1	CANAAGKTEAFF	TGTGCCAACGCCGCAGGGAAGACTGAAGCTTTCTTT
few	TRBV14	.	TRBJ2-3	CASGPFISGPQYF	TGTGCCAGCGGTCCTTTCATTAGCGGACCGCAGTATTTT
.	TRBV7-6	TRBD1	TRBJ2-5	CASSQRQGSRETQYF	TGTGCCAGCAGTCAAAGACAGGGTAGTCGGGAGACCCAGTACTTC
few	TRBV5-6	TRBD1	TRBJ1-1	CASSGETGRNTEAFF	TGTGCCAGCAGCGGGGAGACAGGGCGGAACACTGAAGCTTTCTTT
once	TRBV7-9	.	TRBJ1-1	CASSLYDSWAFF	TGTGCCAGCAGCTTATACGACTCTTGGGCTTTCTTT
few	TRBV9	TRBD1	TRBJ2-1	CASSVGTANNEQFF	TGTGCCAGCAGCGTGGGGACAGCCAACAATGAGCAGTTCTTC
once	TRBV7-2	TRBD2	TRBJ2-4	CASSGREPSGKGAKNIQYF	TGTGCCAGCAGCGGTCGGGAGCCTAGCGGGAAAGGAGCCAAAAACATTCAGTACTTC
.	TRBV5-4	TRBD2	TRBJ2-1	CASSLVLAGGNRQAHEQFF	TGTGCCAGCAGCTTGGTTCTAGCGGGGGGCAACCGACAAGCCCATGAGCAGTTCTTC
.	TRBV4-2	TRBD2	TRBJ2-1	CASSRHGTSGYNEQFF	TGTGCCAGCAGCCGCCACGGGACTAGCGGCTACAATGAGCAGTTCTTC
.	TRBV7-2	.	TRBJ2-4	CASSPGAKNIQYF	TGTGCCAGCAGCCCGGGGGCCAAAAACATTCAGTACTTC
.	TRBV7-2	TRBD1	TRBJ2-7	CASSSPGQGGGRSYEQYF	TGTGCCAGCAGCTCGCCGGGACAGGGGGGGGGTAGGTCCTACGAGCAGTACTTC
.	TRBV5-1	TRBD1	TRBJ2-1	CASSLDNGTGVSKSSYNEQFF	TGCGCCAGCAGCTTGGATAACGGGACAGGGGTATCGAAGAGCTCCTACAATGAGCAGTTCTTC
.	TRBV27	.	TRBJ1-1	CASSKDTTEAFF	TGTGCCAGCAGTAAAGACACAACTGAAGCTTTCTTT
.	TRBV7-2	TRBD1	TRBJ2-3	CASSLGQGISTDTQYF	TGTGCCAGCAGCTTGGGACAGGGCATTAGCACAGATACGCAGTATTTT
.	TRBV7-3	.	TRBJ2-3	CASSKNPRGTDTQYF	TGTGCCAGCAGCAAGAATCCTCGGGGCACAGATACGCAGTATTTT
few	TRBV5-1	.	TRBJ2-3	CASRSAAASTDTQYF	TGCGCCAGCAGATCGGCGGCCGCTAGCACAGATACGCAGTATTTT
.	TRBV28	TRBD1	TRBJ1-2	CASSSLTGGYGYTF	TGTGCCAGCAGTTCCCTTACAGGGGGATATGGCTACACCTTC
.	TRBV4-1	.	TRBJ2-7	CASSPSQVSYEQYF	TGCGCCAGCAGCCCCTCACAGGTCTCCTACGAGCAGTACTTC
.	TRBV5-1	TRBD1	TRBJ2-5	CASRDRTQETQYF	TGCGCCAGTAGGGACAGGACCCAAGAGACCCAGTACTTC
once	TRBV30	.	TRBJ1-1	CAGAEGDTEAFF	TGTGCAGGGGCCGAGGGGGACACTGAAGCTTTCTTT
once	TRBV7-9	.	TRBJ2-3	CASSLGGVTDTQYF	TGTGCCAGCAGCTTAGGCGGGGTCACAGATACGCAGTATTTT
few	TRBV7-2	TRBD1	TRBJ1-2	CASSLAAGGPYGYTF	TGTGCCAGCAGCTTAGCGGCAGGGGGACCCTATGGCTACACCTTC
few	TRBV14	TRBD2	TRBJ2-1	CASSRGLAASYNEQFF	TGTGCCAGCAGCCGCGGACTAGCGGCCTCCTACAATGAGCAGTTCTTC
.	TRBV12-5	.	TRBJ1-2	CASGLEGGGDYGYTF	TGTGCTAGTGGTTTGGAAGGGGGGGGCGACTATGGCTACACCTTC
.	TRBV19	TRBD2	TRBJ2-7	CASSGLAGGGDEQYF	TGTGCCAGTAGTGGACTAGCGGGAGGGGGAGACGAGCAGTACTTC
once	TRBV11-2	.	TRBJ1-2	CASSLQGLHNGYTF	TGTGCCAGCAGCTTACAGGGCCTTCATAATGGCTACACCTTC
.	TRBV7-9	TRBD1	TRBJ1-2	CASSATGGSSSGYTF	TGTGCCAGCAGCGCTACAGGGGGCTCTAGTTCTGGCTACACCTTC
.	TRBV6-6	TRBD2	TRBJ2-2	CASSYSTSWTGELFF	TGTGCCAGCAGTTACTCGACTAGCTGGACCGGGGAGCTGTTTTTT
.	TRBV30	.	TRBJ1-3	CAWSRFSGNTIYF	TGTGCCTGGAGCCGGTTCTCTGGAAACACCATATATTTT
.	TRBV6-6	TRBD1	TRBJ2-3	CASSYTGQGRTDTQYF	TGTGCCAGCAGTTATACGGGACAGGGGCGCACAGATACGCAGTATTTT
.	TRBV27	TRBD1	TRBJ2-1	CASRSGTVRYNEQFF	TGTGCCAGCAGGTCAGGGACAGTTCGTTACAATGAGCAGTTCTTC